A single sample is the source of the 25 T cell receptor beta chains below, sequenced in a study of cytomegalovirus exposure and HLA in healthy donors. The method was immunoSEQ multiplex PCR; TCRdb's version includes in-frame clones alone and lacks a portion of them. The table lists 150,000 to 200,000 clones, around four fifths of them singletons. Sequencing was performed on PBMCs. These receptors originate from a man aged 25-45 years in good health and CMV-seropositive.

Regarding this clone: No conserved phenylalanine or tryptophan ends this CDR3, so it is likely a read error. The DNA is omitted, as the CDR3 cannot be located on it reliably, and the CDR3 follows TCRdb's listing. This rearrangement joins TRBV4-3 to TRBJ2-7; TRBD2, the D gene given by the table, was not confirmed from the DNA. The CDR3 is 13 amino acids long, termini counted. Germline CDR1 is LGHNA and CDR2 is YSLEER. The CDR3 loop reads CASSQVLSRRLDL.

This clone occurred a few times. The chain is built from TRBV4-1 and TRBJ1-1; D not certain. From germline, CDR1 is MGHRA and CDR2 YSYEKL. This CDR3 has 15 residues. V was pared by 2 bases and J by 0 bases, with 10 bases between. CDR3 DNA sequence: TGCGCCAGCAGCCAAATACAGTACATGAACACTGAAGCTTTCTTT. Its protein is CASSQIQYMNTEAFF.

The gene calls are TRBV7-9 and TRBJ2-1; the match to TRBD2 covers 9 bases. Trimming at V came to 1 base and at J to 7 bases, leaving 5 bases not matched to a gene. The CDR3 has 15 amino acids. Germline V gives CDR1 SEHNR, CDR2 FQNEAQ (reference sequence). The CDR3 sequence is CASSLGSSGVNEQFF. The CDR3 nucleotides read TGTGCCAGCAGCTTAGGGTCTAGCGGGGTGAATGAGCAGTTCTTC.

The CDR3 region is CASSQQTGTANYGYTF. The CDR3 DNA reads as TGCGCCAGCAGCCAGCAGACCGGGACAGCTAACTATGGCTACACCTTC. The V gene is TRBV4-3, the J gene TRBJ1-2; 7 nucleotides agree with TRBD1. CDR3 length equals 16 residues. The V segment lost 3 bases and the J segment 0 bases; nucleotides outside the gene matches: 7. CDR1 LGHNA and CDR2 YSLEER come from the germline V gene.

This chain joins TRBV7-8 and TRBJ2-1; 9 bases agree with TRBD2. The CDR3 sequence is 18 residues long. The germline V gene encodes CDR1 SGHVS and CDR2 FQNEAQ. The V and J ends lost 7 bases and 7 bases, in that order; junction bases with no gene match: 20. The CDR3 DNA sequence: TGTGCCAGCACCGGGGGAGGCCAGCGGGGGGTCCGAGGTAATGAGCAGTTCTTC. Amino acids: CASTGGGQRGVRGNEQFF.

The rearrangement uses TRBV4-3 and TRBJ1-6; 10 bases agree with TRBD1. The CDR3 covers 15 residues. J gave up 7 bases and V 4 bases, and 4 bases lay outside the gene matches. Germline V lookup: CDR1 LGHNA, CDR2 YSLEER. The CDR3 DNA is TGCGCCAGCAGCCGCCTGGGACAGGGGAATTCACCCCTCCACTTT. This codes for CASSRLGQGNSPLHF.

The rearrangement joins TRBV4-3 to TRBJ2-7, with TRBD1 identical over 7 bases. With 2 bases clipped from V and 1 base from J, the junction kept 8 bases outside the gene matches. The CDR3 runs 16 residues. In germline, CDR1 is LGHNA, CDR2 YSLEER. Written as DNA, the CDR3 is TGCGCCAGCAGCCAATATCCGACAGGGCCATCCTACGAGCAGTACTTC. Its translation: CASSQYPTGPSYEQYF.

This chain connects TRBV5-1 to TRBJ2-5, with D possibly matching TRBD1 (6 bases). Germline CDR1 and CDR2: SGHRS and YFSETQ. The CDR3 runs 14 residues. Trimming cost V 4 bases and J 3 bases, with 13 bases left between them. CDR3 protein: CASSVRDIKETQYF. The CDR3 DNA follows: TGCGCCAGCAGCGTCCGGGACATTAAAGAGACCCAGTACTTC.

This chain joins TRBV13 and TRBJ2-1; 9 nucleotides agree with TRBD1. Germline trimming cut 6 bases from V and 4 bases from J; bases unmatched to any gene: 16. CDR1 and CDR2 from the germline V gene are PRHDT and FYEKMQ (reference sequence). This CDR3 has 18 residues. The CDR3 DNA reads TGTGCCAGCAGTTCCGCCGGCTCTTTCGGGACAGGGTACAATGAGCAGTTCTTC. This codes for CASSSAGSFGTGYNEQFF.

The V and J genes are TRBV18 and TRBJ1-2, with D uncertain. CDR3 length equals 13 residues. The germline V and J ends were trimmed by 0 bases and 6 bases, with 8 bases remaining between them. Germline V lookup: CDR1 KGHSH, CDR2 LQKENI. In nucleotides, the CDR3 is TGTGCCAGCTCACCACCGAATGGGCATGGCTACACCTTC. As protein: CASSPPNGHGYTF.

The chain uses TRBV6-6 and TRBJ1-6; a possible D gene is TRBD1 (5 bases). The V end lost 5 bases, the J end lost 7 bases, and 18 bases lay between the germline ends. The CDR3 has 16 amino acids. Germline V gene sequence: CDR1 MNHNY, CDR2 SVGAGI (reference sequence). In DNA form, the CDR3 reads TGTGCCAGCAGTGCCCACTACCAGGGTGGCAATTCACCCCTCCACTTT. The encoded protein is CASSAHYQGGNSPLHF.

Note on this clone: The junction departs from germline at one end; a sequencing error may be responsible. The chain carries TRBV19 and TRBJ1-5, with 11 nucleotides matching TRBD1. The CDR3 sequence is 15 residues long. CDR1 and CDR2 (germline): LNHDA, SQIVND (reference sequence). The CDR3 loop is CASSIGQGAHQPQHF. The CDR3, as DNA: TGTGCCAGTAGCATAGGACAGGGGGCCCATCAGCCCCAGCATTTT.

The rearrangement links TRBV7-9 to TRBJ1-2; TRBD1 might be the D (6 bases). The CDR3 is 13 residues long. CDR1 SEHNR and CDR2 FQNEAQ come from the germline V gene (reference sequence). The V end lost 9 bases, the J end lost 8 bases, and 19 bases lay between the germline ends. This chain's CDR3 is CARSRQALDGYTF. As DNA, the CDR3 is TGTGCCAGAAGTAGACAGGCTCTGGACGGCTACACCTTC.

V is TRBV15 and J is TRBJ2-4; the match to TRBD1 covers 10 bases. Germline V gives CDR1 LNHNV, CDR2 YYDKDF (reference sequence). Trimming at V came to 1 base and at J to 8 bases, leaving 5 bases not matched to a gene. CDR3 length: 15 residues. This chain's CDR3 is CATSRVGQGSDIQYF. The CDR3 DNA sequence: TGTGCCACCAGCAGAGTGGGACAGGGGTCGGACATTCAGTACTTC. Supplemented by reference TRBV15 and TRBJ2-4, the full variable domain reads DAMVIQNPRYQVTQFGKPVTLSCSQTLNHNVMYWYQQKSSQAPKLLFHYYDKDFNNEADTPDNFQSRRPNTSFCFLDIRSPGLGDTAMYLCATSRVGQGSDIQYFGAGTRLSVL.

The chain combines TRBV29-1 with TRBJ1-2; TRBD1 matches 10 bases. Germline V gene data show CDR1 as SQVTM and CDR2 as ANQGSEA. With V trimmed by 5 bases and J by 5 bases, 5 bases remained unmatched. CDR3 length: 13 amino acids. For the CDR3, the DNA is TGCAGCGTTCAGACAGGGGGCAGATATGGCTACACCTTC. It translates to CSVQTGGRYGYTF.

The rearrangement joins TRBV5-6 to TRBJ2-1; TRBD1 matches at 8 bases. CDR3 length: 16 amino acids. After removal of 2 bases from V and 4 bases from J, the junction contained 8 bases not matched to a gene. Per germline, CDR1 SGHDT and CDR2 YYEEEE. For the CDR3, the DNA is TGTGCCAGCAGCTTCTCCGGGACAGGTAATTACAATGAGCAGTTCTTC. It encodes CASSFSGTGNYNEQFF.

This clone was found once. The J gene is TRBJ2-7, the V gene TRBV16; TRBD2 is a possible D gene (6 bases). The V end was cut by 3 bases, the J end by 3 bases, with 6 bases between. This CDR3 is 12 amino acids long. CDR1 and CDR2 (germline): KGHSY, FQNENV. The CDR3 is CASSHGSYEQYF. In nucleotides, the CDR3 is TGTGCCAGCAGCCACGGGAGCTACGAGCAGTACTTC. Full variable domain (missing parts from reference TRBV16 and TRBJ2-7): GEEVAQTPKHLVRGEGQKAKLYCAPIKGHSYVFWYQQVLKNEFKFLISFQNENVFDETGMPKERFSAKCLPNSPCSLEIQATKLEDSAVYFCASSHGSYEQYFGPGTRLTVT.

The CDR3 spells CASSRGADTQYF. CDR3 coding DNA: TGTGCCAGTTCTCGGGGTGCAGATACGCAGTATTTT. The chain uses TRBV6-5 and TRBJ2-3; D may be TRBD2 (5 bases). There are 12 residues in the CDR3. With 9 bases removed from V and 4 bases from J, the gap between germline ends came to 11 bases. Germline V gene lookup returns CDR1 MNHEY and CDR2 SVGAGI.

This rearrangement joins TRBV29-1 to TRBJ2-7; the D gene is possibly TRBD1 (5 bases). This CDR3 comprises 13 residues. With 7 bases removed from V and 3 bases from J, the gap between germline ends came to 16 bases. Looked up from germline, CDR1 is SQVTM and CDR2 is ANQGSEA. The CDR3 region has the DNA TGCAGCGCCCGTTCGTGGCAGGGCTACGAGCAGTACTTC. Translated, it gives CSARSWQGYEQYF.

The CDR3 DNA reads as TGTGCCAGCTCACCGGTTCGGGCAGGGTGGAACACCGGGGAGCTGTTTTTT. The encoded protein is CASSPVRAGWNTGELFF. The rearrangement links TRBV18 to TRBJ2-2, with D perhaps matching TRBD1 (5 bases). Per germline, CDR1 KGHSH and CDR2 LQKENI. The V end lost 3 bases, the J end lost 1 base, and 15 bases lay between the germline ends. This CDR3 has 17 residues.

V and J are TRBV5-4 and TRBJ2-6; 7 bases fit TRBD1. The CDR3 runs 15 residues. After removal of 0 bases from V and 7 bases from J, the junction contained 4 bases not matched to a gene. The germline V gene has CDR1 SGHNT and CDR2 YYREEE (reference sequence). The CDR3 sequence: CASSLGHRGANVLTF. CDR3 in DNA: TGTGCCAGCAGCTTGGGGCACAGGGGTGCCAACGTCCTGACTTTC.

The J gene is TRBJ2-7, the V gene TRBV21-1; TRBD1 was called by the table and not checked on the DNA. TRBV21-1 constitutes a pseudogene. The CDR3 has 17 amino acids. CDR3 region: CASSSTPTPPSVYEQYF. In DNA form, the CDR3 reads TGTGCCAGCAGCTCGACACCAACCCCCCCCTCCGTCTACGAGCAGTACTTC.

The chain joins TRBV9 to TRBJ2-7, with TRBD1 identical over 9 bases. The CDR3 sequence is 15 residues long. Germline trimming cut 1 base from V and 4 bases from J; bases unmatched to any gene: 6. Germline V CDR1 and CDR2: SGDLS, YYNGEE. CDR3 in DNA: TGTGCCAGCAGCGTAAATGGGGGACAGGGATACGAGCAGTACTTC. It translates to CASSVNGGQGYEQYF.

V usage is TRBV9 and J usage is TRBJ1-5; TRBD1 matches 8 bases. Trimming cost V 0 bases and J 5 bases; bases outside gene matches: 4. The V gene's germline CDR1 is SGDLS and CDR2 YYNGEE. The CDR3 totals 15 residues. The CDR3 here is CASSVGTGYDQPQHF. DNA of the CDR3: TGTGCCAGCAGCGTAGGGACAGGGTATGATCAGCCCCAGCATTTT.

A single count supports this clone. The chain recombines TRBV5-6 with TRBJ2-1; no firm D call. The CDR3 has 13 residues. The germline CDR1 and CDR2 sequences are SGHDT and YYEEEE. V was shortened by 1 base and J by 7 bases, with 9 bases between the two germline ends. CDR3 nucleotides: TGTGCCAGCAGCTTGAGTAGCTCTAATGAGCAGTTCTTC. Translating gives CASSLSSSNEQFF.